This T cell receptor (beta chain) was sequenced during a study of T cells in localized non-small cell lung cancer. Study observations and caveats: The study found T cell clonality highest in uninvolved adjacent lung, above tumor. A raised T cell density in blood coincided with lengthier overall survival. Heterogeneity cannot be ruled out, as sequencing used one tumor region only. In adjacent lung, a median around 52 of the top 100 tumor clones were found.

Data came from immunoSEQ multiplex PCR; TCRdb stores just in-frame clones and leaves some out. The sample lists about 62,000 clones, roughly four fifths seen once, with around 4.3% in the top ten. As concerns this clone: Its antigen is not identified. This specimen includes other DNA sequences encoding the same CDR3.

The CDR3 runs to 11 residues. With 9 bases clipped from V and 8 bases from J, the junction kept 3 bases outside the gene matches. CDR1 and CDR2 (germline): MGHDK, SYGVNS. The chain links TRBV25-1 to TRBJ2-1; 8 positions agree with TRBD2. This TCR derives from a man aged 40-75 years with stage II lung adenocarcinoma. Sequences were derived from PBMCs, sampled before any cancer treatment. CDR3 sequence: CASRGGDEQFF. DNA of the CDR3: TGTGCCAGTCGGGGGGGGGATGAGCAGTTCTTC.